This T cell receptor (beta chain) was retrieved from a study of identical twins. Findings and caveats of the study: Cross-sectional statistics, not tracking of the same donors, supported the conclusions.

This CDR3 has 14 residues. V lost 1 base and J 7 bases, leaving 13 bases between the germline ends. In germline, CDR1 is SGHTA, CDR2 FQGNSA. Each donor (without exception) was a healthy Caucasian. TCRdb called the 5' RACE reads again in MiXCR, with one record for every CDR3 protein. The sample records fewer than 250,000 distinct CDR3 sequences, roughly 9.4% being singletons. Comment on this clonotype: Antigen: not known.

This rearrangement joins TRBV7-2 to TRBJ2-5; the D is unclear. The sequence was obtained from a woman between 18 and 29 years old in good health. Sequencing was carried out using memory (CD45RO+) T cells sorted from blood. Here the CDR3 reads CASSLGTELGTQYF. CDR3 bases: TGTGCCAGCAGCTTAGGAACGGAGCTAGGGACCCAGTACTTC.